This TCR beta chain was sequenced in a study of blood T cells in healthy people across ages (dated by TCRdb to between 2015 and 2016). Turning to the overall study: Template switching captured roughly one uniquely barcoded TCR beta cDNA molecule per two T cells in model experiments. To track age-related changes in TCR beta repertoire diversity, the study relied on deep sequencing normalized with unique cDNA molecular identifiers. Donors were grouped into four age groups: young (average 16 years), middle-aged (39), aged (approximately 67) and long-lived (less than 85). To avoid experimental bias, donors of different ages were randomly spread across the sequencing lanes. Using the same blood draw, the study looked at two additional independent replicas of 1 million unique cDNA reads for two donors, one aged 18 to 29 and the other aged 80 or older.

For this clonotype: There is no known antigen for this receptor. The input lacks base qualities; no much larger clone sits a single base away.

Taken from cysteine to phenylalanine, the CDR3 has 16 residues. The only DNA kept is the CDR3, 48 bases in frame from the first base. In the germline V gene, CDR1 corresponds to LGHNT and CDR2 to FRNRAP. Ends trimmed: V by 3 bases, J by 4 bases; bases unmatched to a gene: 11. To prepare the library, 5' RACE was applied. A second PCR of about 7 to 12 cycles was performed with a sample-barcoded 5' primer and a J-beta primer mix. Each TCR beta cDNA molecule received a unique molecular identifier from a template-switch 5' adaptor carrying 12 random nucleotides. Each sample yielded at least 3 million CDR3-containing paired-end reads. First-strand cDNA synthesis was performed from all RNA using the Mint cDNA synthesis kit, with priming by a TRBC-specific oligonucleotide. Following uracil-DNA glycosylase treatment, all cDNA underwent a first 18-cycle PCR with the universal primers M1SS and BC2_uni_R. The authors' pipeline ran thus. For normalization, 1 million high-quality reads, each with a distinct molecular identifier, were randomly selected from each sample. Reads with shared molecular identifiers were discarded instead of being binned into consensus sequences. CDR3 identification, clonotype clustering and error correction used MiTCR with a Q25 quality threshold and the strictest error-elimination algorithm. A nonparametric unseen species model with Euler transformation was used to estimate lower-bound total TCR beta diversity. TCRdb reran the public reads through fastp at Q25 and MiXCR, keeping productive beta chains. Each entry merges the rows of one CDR3 protein and shows their most common DNA and genes. The V and J calls follow TCRdb's processing rather than the paper's. Present in this sample are around 2 million distinct CDR3 sequences, around 40% of which were seen just once. Together, the top ten hold 23% of the sample.

The donors were roughly 40 Caucasian individuals from Russia, aged 6 to 90 years, who were systemically healthy. Each donor gave around 9 milliliters of peripheral blood, collected into EDTA-treated Vacutainer tubes. Ficoll-Paque density-gradient centrifugation was used to isolate PBMCs, with at least 7 million per sample. Total RNA, at least 6 micrograms per sample, was extracted from PBMCs with Trizol reagent. Naive CD45RAhigh/CD27high T cell percentages were measured by flow cytometry on a PBMC aliquot from every donor. Results the study describes overall, beyond this receptor: Bulk unsorted PBMC profiling prevented conclusive comparison of naive and antigen-experienced compartments. Total diversity estimates from one million sequenced T cells were considered lower bounds and underestimates. A strong correlation was found between observed TCR beta diversity and the percentage of naive T cells measured by flow cytometry. Compared with the aged group, the long-lived group had more naive CD4+ T cells, fewer expanded clones and increased TCR diversity, suggesting age selection. Because the CMV infection status of the donors was unknown, age-related changes in expanded clonotypes may potentially have been confounded. Observed TCR beta diversity per million T cells fell roughly linearly with age, and a significant reduction was already apparent by age around 39.

This receptor was obtained from a human donor in good health. The specimen sequenced was blood. In this chain, TRBV12-5 is recombined with TRBJ1-1, with 7 bases aligning to TRBD1. The CDR3 here reads CASGFGKQGNLTEAFF. The nucleotide sequence is given as TGTGCTAGTGGTTTTGGTAAACAGGGGAATCTCACTGAAGCTTTCTTT.